The entry below describes one T cell receptor beta chain. CDR3 size: 11 residues. Trimming removed 7 bases from V and 0 bases from J, with 4 bases in between. CDR1 and CDR2 from the germline V gene are DFQATT and SNEGSKA (reference sequence). This specimen comes from a study of shared clonotypes between healthy human individuals. The assay was immunoSEQ multiplex PCR, and TCRdb's table has in-frame clones only and misses some. The sample lists around 940,000 clones; less than 85% were seen once. V gene TRBV20-1 combines with J gene TRBJ2-1; D unclear. The sequenced sample consisted of memory CD4+ T cells sorted from blood. Subset meaning: CD45RA-negative fraction. The source is a man aged 18-30 years in good health. CDR3 protein: CSVISYNEQFF. The CDR3 bases are TGCAGTGTTATCTCCTACAATGAGCAGTTCTTC.